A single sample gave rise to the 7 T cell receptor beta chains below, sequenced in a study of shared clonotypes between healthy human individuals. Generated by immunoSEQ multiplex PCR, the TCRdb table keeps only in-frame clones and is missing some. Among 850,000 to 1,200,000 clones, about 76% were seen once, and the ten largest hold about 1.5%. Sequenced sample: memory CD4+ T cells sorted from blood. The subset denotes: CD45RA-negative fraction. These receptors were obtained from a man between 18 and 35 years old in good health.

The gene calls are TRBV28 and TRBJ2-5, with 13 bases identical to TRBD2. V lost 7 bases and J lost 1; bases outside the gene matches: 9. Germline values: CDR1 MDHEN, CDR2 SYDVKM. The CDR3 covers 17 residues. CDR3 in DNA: TGTGCCAGCAATGGACCGGGACTAGCGGGGAGCCAAGAGACCCAGTACTTC. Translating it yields CASNGPGLAGSQETQYF.

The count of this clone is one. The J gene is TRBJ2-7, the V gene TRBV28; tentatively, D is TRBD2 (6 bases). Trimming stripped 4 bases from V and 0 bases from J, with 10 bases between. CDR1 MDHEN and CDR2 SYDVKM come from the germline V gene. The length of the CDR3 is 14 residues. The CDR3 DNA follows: TGTGCCAGCAGTTCGGGAGCCCTCTCCTACGAGCAGTACTTC. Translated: CASSSGALSYEQYF.

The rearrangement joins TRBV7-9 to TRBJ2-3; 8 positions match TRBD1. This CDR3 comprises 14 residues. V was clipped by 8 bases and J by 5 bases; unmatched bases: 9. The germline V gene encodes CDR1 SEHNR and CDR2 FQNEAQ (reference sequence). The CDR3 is CASVQGQVIDTQYF. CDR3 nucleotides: TGTGCCAGCGTACAGGGACAGGTTATAGATACGCAGTATTTT.

CDR3 DNA sequence: TGTGCCAGCAACACTCAGGGACACCAGAACACTGAAGCTTTCTTT. As protein: CASNTQGHQNTEAFF. The V call is TRBV2, the J call TRBJ1-1; weak D call: TRBD1 (6 bases). Looked up from germline, CDR1 is SNHLY and CDR2 is FYNNEI. The CDR3 covers 15 residues. Trimming removed 7 bases from V and 1 base from J, with 16 bases in between.

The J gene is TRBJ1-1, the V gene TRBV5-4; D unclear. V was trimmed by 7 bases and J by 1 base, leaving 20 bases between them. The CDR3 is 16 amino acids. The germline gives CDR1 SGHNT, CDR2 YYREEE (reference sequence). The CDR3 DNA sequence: TGTGCCAGCGGTTCTTCGGGGTCCCGAGGGAACACTGAAGCTTTCTTT. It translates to CASGSSGSRGNTEAFF.

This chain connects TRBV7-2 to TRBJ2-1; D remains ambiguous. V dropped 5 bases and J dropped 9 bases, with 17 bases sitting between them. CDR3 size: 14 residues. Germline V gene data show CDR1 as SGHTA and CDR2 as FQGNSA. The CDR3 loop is CASSPTVLNTEQFF. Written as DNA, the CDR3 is TGTGCCAGCAGCCCAACTGTCCTCAATACTGAGCAGTTCTTC.

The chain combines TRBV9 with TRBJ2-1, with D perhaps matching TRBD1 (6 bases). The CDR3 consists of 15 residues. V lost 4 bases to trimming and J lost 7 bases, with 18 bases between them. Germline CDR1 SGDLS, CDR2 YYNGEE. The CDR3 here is CASSTTGSAYNEQFF. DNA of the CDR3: TGTGCCAGCAGCACCACAGGGAGCGCTTATAATGAGCAGTTCTTC.